Shown below are 4 T cell receptor beta chains from a single sample sequenced in a study of T cell repertoires in cytomegalovirus infection. TCRdb reanalysed the reads using MiXCR and keeps one entry per CDR3 protein. The data show some 440,000 distinct CDR3 sequences, 30% to 40% seen once. The specimen was PBMCs. These receptors were taken from a human donor in good health (CMV status not recorded). Some clones in this sample may be carry-over from other donors' samples.

This clonotype showed up just a few times. The chain links TRBV19 to TRBJ2-7, with 9 bases fitting TRBD1. Germline V gives CDR1 LNHDA, CDR2 SQIVND (reference sequence). CDR3 length equals 15 residues. The V segment lost 4 bases and the J segment 3 bases; nucleotides outside the gene matches: 7. CDR3 loop: CASSRGTGGNYEQYF. DNA for the CDR3: TGTGCCAGTAGTAGAGGAACAGGGGGCAACTACGAGCAGTACTTC.

In this sample, this clonotype turned up many times. The J gene is TRBJ1-5, the V gene TRBV7-6; D remains ambiguous. Trimming left V 5 bases short and J 3 bases short, with 8 bases between. From germline, CDR1 is SGHVS and CDR2 FNYEAQ. CDR3 length: 13 residues. The CDR3 coding sequence is TGTGCCAGCAGCCTCCGTATCAATCAGCCCCAGCATTTT. Protein product: CASSLRINQPQHF. The whole variable domain, remainder taken from reference TRBV7-6 and TRBJ1-5, is GAGVSQSPRYKVTKRGQDVALRCDPISGHVSLYWYRQALGQGPEFLTYFNYEAQQDKSGLPNDRFSAERPEGSISTLTIQRTEQRDSAMYRCASSLRINQPQHFGDGTRLSIL.

This clonotype was recorded a few times. The chain joins TRBV12-3 or TRBV12-4 to TRBJ2-7, with D perhaps assigned TRBD1 or TRBD2 (5 bases each). V was shortened by 3 bases and J by 7 bases, with 13 bases between the two germline ends. The CDR3 is 13 amino acids. In DNA form, the CDR3 reads TGTGCCAGCAGTTTGACAGCCTCGGGAGAGCAGTACTTC. Its translation is CASSLTASGEQYF.

The table lists this clonotype with a count of one. V gene TRBV12-3 or TRBV12-4 combines with J gene TRBJ1-2; D is unclear. The V gene lost 2 bases and the J gene lost 1 base, with 11 bases spanning the gap. The CDR3 covers 15 residues. The CDR3 coding sequence is TGTGCCAGCAGTTTATCCCGGAATATTAACTATGGCTACACCTTC. As protein: CASSLSRNINYGYTF.